The next 30 T cell receptor beta chains were all read from a single sample in a study of T cell repertoires in cytomegalovirus infection. TCRdb redid the calling of the reads with MiXCR, one entry per CDR3 protein. The sample consists of 450,000 to 550,000 distinct CDR3 sequences, 40% to 50% of them appearing once. Their antigens remain unidentified. This sample comprised cultured PBMCs, obtained from culture after CMV antigen stimulation. The receptor source for this set is a human donor in good health (CMV status not recorded). Some clones in this sample may be carry-over from other donors' samples.

This sequence joins TRBV4-1 and TRBJ2-1, with 7 bases fitting TRBD2. The CDR3 covers 16 residues. Per the germline V gene, CDR1 is MGHRA and CDR2 is YSYEKL. Trimming took 4 bases from V and 3 from J; bases not matched to a gene: 9. CDR3 sequence: CASSPTVLADYNEQFF. CDR3 DNA: TGCGCCAGCAGCCCCACGGTCCTAGCGGACTACAATGAGCAGTTCTTC.

The chain employs TRBV27 and TRBJ1-4; the D is unclear. V lost 0 bases and J lost 6, with 8 bases in between. This CDR3 contains 14 residues. Germline CDR1 and CDR2: MNHEY and SMNVEV (reference sequence). This CDR3 reads CASSLSYGDEKLFF. The CDR3 nucleotides are TGTGCCAGCAGTTTATCCTACGGGGATGAAAAACTGTTTTTT.

This chain uses TRBV4-1 with TRBJ2-5; TRBD1 agrees at 8 bases. V gave up 4 bases and J gave up 5 bases; unmatched junction bases: 6. Germline loops: CDR1 MGHRA, CDR2 YSYEKL. The CDR3 covers 14 residues. The CDR3 DNA follows: TGCGCCAGCAGCCGGGCAGGGGGCAGGGAGACCCAGTACTTC. Translated: CASSRAGGRETQYF.

CDR3 DNA sequence: TGTGCCAGCAGCTTAAGGGCAGCCTATGGCTACACCTTC. Its protein is CASSLRAAYGYTF. The V call is TRBV7-2, the J call TRBJ1-2; unclear D gene. CDR3 length equals 13 residues. Germline assignment: CDR1 SGHTA and CDR2 FQGNSA. V dropped 2 bases and J dropped 4 bases, with 8 bases sitting between them.

The chain recombines TRBV7-2 with TRBJ2-2; D is possibly TRBD2 (6 bases). The ends were cut back, 5 bases at V and 4 bases at J, with 14 bases in the middle. Germline CDR1 SGHTA, CDR2 FQGNSA. The CDR3 runs to 15 residues. CDR3: CASSGCGTSTGELFF. The CDR3 bases are TGTGCCAGCAGCGGCTGCGGGACGAGCACCGGGGAGCTGTTTTTT.

The gene calls are TRBV6-1 and TRBJ2-3; 10 nucleotides agree with TRBD2. V lost 3 bases, J lost 2 bases, and 8 bases stayed unmatched. The germline gives CDR1 MNHNS, CDR2 SASEGT. There are 17 residues in the CDR3. The CDR3 nucleotides read TGTGCCAGCAGTGACCCCCTTACTAGCGGGGCCACAGATACGCAGTATTTT. Its protein is CASSDPLTSGATDTQYF.

This chain connects TRBV7-2 to TRBJ2-7; D is possibly TRBD2 (7 bases). The V gene lost 5 bases and the J gene lost 5 bases, with 16 bases spanning the gap. The CDR3 is made up of 14 amino acids. CDR1 and CDR2 from the germline V gene are SGHTA and FQGNSA. CDR3 region: CASSPGGSADEQYF. The CDR3 bases are TGTGCCAGCAGCCCGGGGGGCTCTGCGGACGAGCAGTACTTC.

A few counts support this clonotype. The CDR3 region has the DNA TGTGCCAGCAGCTTAGTTAGCGGGGGGAAATACGAGCAGTACTTC. Its translation: CASSLVSGGKYEQYF. The J gene is TRBJ2-7, the V gene TRBV7-2, with 10 bases aligning to TRBD2. Trimming took 1 base from V and 4 from J; bases not matched to a gene: 4. This CDR3 region has 15 residues. Per the germline V gene, CDR1 is SGHTA and CDR2 is FQGNSA.

The chain is built from TRBV6-1 and TRBJ2-4; weak D call: TRBD1 (5 bases). The CDR3 is made up of 17 amino acids. V was shortened by 2 bases and J by 7 bases, with 21 bases between the two germline ends. From germline, CDR1 is MNHNS and CDR2 SASEGT. The CDR3 loop is CASSEWGSTLDANIQYF. In DNA, the CDR3 is TGTGCCAGCAGTGAATGGGGCAGCACTTTGGATGCGAACATTCAGTACTTC.

This clonotype showed up many times. V and J are TRBV7-2 and TRBJ1-3, with D unclear. The V end lost 6 bases, the J end lost 0 bases, and 12 bases lay between the germline ends. The CDR3 contains 15 residues. Germline CDR1 reads SGHTA; CDR2 reads FQGNSA. The CDR3 protein is CASSFVPGSGNTIYF. Here the CDR3 DNA reads TGTGCCAGCAGTTTTGTACCCGGCTCTGGAAACACCATATATTTT.

This chain joins TRBV4-1 and TRBJ1-1; D ambiguous. Germline V gives CDR1 MGHRA, CDR2 YSYEKL. The CDR3 extends over 14 amino acids. V dropped 1 base and J dropped 0 bases, with 6 bases sitting between them. The CDR3 sequence is CASSQARMNTEAFF. The CDR3 DNA follows: TGCGCCAGCAGCCAAGCTCGGATGAACACTGAAGCTTTCTTT.

This rearrangement joins TRBV11-2 to TRBJ2-7; 7 positions agree with TRBD1. V was clipped by 5 bases and J by 6 bases; unmatched bases: 13. Per germline, CDR1 SGHAT and CDR2 FQNNGV. The CDR3 is 15 amino acids. CDR3 nucleotides: TGTGCCAGCAGCCAAAACAGGGACAGAAGGAGCGAGCAGTACTTC. Its protein is CASSQNRDRRSEQYF.

CDR3 region: CASSVTGDPRETQYF. CDR3 bases: TGTGCCAGCAGCGTAACTGGGGACCCCCGAGAGACCCAGTACTTC. This chain uses TRBV9 with TRBJ2-5; D may be TRBD1 or TRBD2 (5 bases each). V lost 1 base to trimming and J lost 4 bases, with 14 bases between them. The CDR3 spans 15 residues. In germline, CDR1 is SGDLS, CDR2 YYNGEE.

This chain joins TRBV7-2 and TRBJ2-1; unclear D gene. Germline V lookup: CDR1 SGHTA, CDR2 FQGNSA. The V and J ends lost 5 bases and 9 bases respectively, with 17 bases between them. The CDR3 is 14 residues long. CDR3 sequence reads: CASSLIYSSTEQFF. In nucleotides, the CDR3 is TGTGCCAGCAGCCTCATTTACAGTTCGACTGAGCAGTTCTTC.

This clonotype was counted between two and nine times. Here the CDR3 reads CAWSKGLSYEQYF. The CDR3 region has the DNA TGTGCCTGGAGCAAGGGGCTGAGCTACGAGCAGTACTTC. The chain has TRBV30 and TRBJ2-7; weak D call: TRBD1 (5 bases). Germline CDR1 GTSNPN, CDR2 SVGIG (reference sequence). The CDR3 runs to 13 residues. The V and J ends lost 3 bases and 3 bases respectively, with 12 bases between them.

The chain links TRBV7-9 to TRBJ2-3; 7 bases are shared with TRBD2. The CDR3 consists of 19 residues. Germline V gene data show CDR1 as SEHNR and CDR2 as FQNEAQ (reference sequence). V dropped 1 base and J dropped 0; count of bases not matched to a gene: 13. Here the CDR3 reads CASSLGGGSTSTSTDTQYF. The CDR3 nucleotides are TGTGCCAGCAGCTTAGGGGGGGGATCGACAAGTACTAGCACAGATACGCAGTATTTT.

This clonotype was picked up many times. The rearrangement uses TRBV7-2 and TRBJ2-7; TRBD1 is a possible D gene (5 bases). With 1 base removed from V and 3 bases from J, the gap between germline ends came to 10 bases. The CDR3 contains 14 residues. Germline V lookup: CDR1 SGHTA, CDR2 FQGNSA. DNA of the CDR3: TGTGCCAGCAGCTTAGGCAGGGATTACTACGAGCAGTACTTC. Protein product: CASSLGRDYYEQYF.

This clonotype was recorded only once. The J gene is TRBJ1-2, the V gene TRBV6-6; D gene unclear. Germline V lookup: CDR1 MNHNY, CDR2 SVGAGI (reference sequence). V shed 2 bases and J shed 4 bases, with 11 bases lying between them. The CDR3 loop spans 14 amino acids. The CDR3 loop is CASSYGGQTYGYTF. DNA of the CDR3: TGTGCCAGCAGTTACGGTGGGCAGACCTATGGCTACACCTTC.

A single count supports this clonotype. CDR3 amino acids: CASRSRDINQPQHF. CDR3 bases: TGTGCCAGCAGATCACGGGACATCAATCAGCCCCAGCATTTT. The rearrangement joins TRBV6-6 to TRBJ1-5, with D possibly matching TRBD1 (6 bases). Germline V lookup: CDR1 MNHNY, CDR2 SVGAGI (reference sequence). This CDR3 region has 14 residues. Trimming shortened V by 6 bases and J by 3 bases, and 12 bases separated the two germline ends.

V gene TRBV27 combines with J gene TRBJ1-5, with TRBD1 as a possible D gene (6 bases). V lost 3 bases and J lost 5, with 14 bases in between. The CDR3 extends over 15 amino acids. The germline V gene has CDR1 MNHEY and CDR2 SMNVEV (reference sequence). CDR3 DNA: TGTGCCAGCAGTTTCCTCTCGGACAGTTATCAGCCCCAGCATTTT. This translates into CASSFLSDSYQPQHF.

This clonotype was seen only a few times. The chain uses TRBV27 and TRBJ2-5; D gene ambiguous. The V gene's germline CDR1 is MNHEY and CDR2 SMNVEV (reference sequence). This CDR3 has 14 residues. Trimming took off 6 bases at V and 0 bases at J, with 11 bases between the two ends. The CDR3 nucleotides are TGTGCCAGCAGCGTAACCCCGTACCAAGAGACCCAGTACTTC. Translation: CASSVTPYQETQYF.

The chain is built from TRBV4-1 and TRBJ2-1; possibly TRBD1 for D (5 bases). The ends were cut back, 4 bases at V and 9 bases at J, with 13 bases in the middle. The germline V gene has CDR1 MGHRA and CDR2 YSYEKL. This CDR3 is built from 13 residues. The CDR3 DNA is TGCGCCAGCAGCCCCCGCCAGGGCGTTGAGCAGTTCTTC. Amino acid sequence: CASSPRQGVEQFF.

In this sample, this clonotype turned up a few times. The gene calls are TRBV6-8 and TRBJ2-3; weak D call: TRBD2 (6 bases). The CDR3 has 12 residues. In germline, CDR1 is MNHGY, CDR2 SAAAGT. V was shortened by 6 bases and J by 6 bases, with 10 bases between the two germline ends. The CDR3 coding sequence is TGTGCCAGCAGACGACTAGGTGATACGCAGTATTTT. Translated, it gives CASRRLGDTQYF.

This rearrangement joins TRBV7-4 to TRBJ2-2; 8 nucleotides line up with TRBD1. Germline CDR1 and CDR2: SGHVT and SQSDAQ. V gave up 6 bases and J gave up 0 bases; unmatched junction bases: 9. CDR3 length: 17 residues. The CDR3 coding sequence is TGTGCCAGCAGTTCCAATCCGGGACAGGCGAACACCGGGGAGCTGTTTTTT. Translation gives CASSSNPGQANTGELFF.

DNA for the CDR3: TGCAGTGCTAGAGGTAGATGGAGGCACTCCTACGAGCAGTACTTC. It codes for CSARGRWRHSYEQYF. The J gene is TRBJ2-7, the V gene TRBV20-1, with a weak D call TRBD2 (5 bases). The germline gives CDR1 DFQATT, CDR2 SNEGSKA (reference sequence). There are 15 residues in the CDR3. V lost 1 base and J lost 0, with 13 bases in between.

The chain employs TRBV4-2 and TRBJ1-6, with 10 bases fitting TRBD1. V shed 0 bases, J shed 10 bases, and the junction held 9 bases outside the gene matches. The length of the CDR3 is 17 residues. Germline V CDR1 and CDR2: LGHNA, YNFKEQ. The CDR3 DNA reads as TGTGCCAGCAGCCAAGAACTGCTTGACAGGGGGCGATCACCCCTCCACTTT. The encoded protein is CASSQELLDRGRSPLHF.

This clonotype has more than one count but fewer than ten. This chain uses TRBV19 with TRBJ2-5, with no clear D. The CDR3 extends over 15 amino acids. The V end lost 3 bases, the J end lost 1 base, and 12 bases lay between the germline ends. Germline lookup yields CDR1 LNHDA and CDR2 SQIVND (reference sequence). The CDR3 protein is CASSIGQQTQETQYF. Here the CDR3 DNA reads TGTGCCAGTAGTATTGGTCAGCAAACCCAAGAGACCCAGTACTTC.

This clonotype occurred many times. The rearrangement links TRBV7-2 to TRBJ1-2; D gene unclear. The CDR3 is made up of 13 amino acids. Germline V lookup: CDR1 SGHTA, CDR2 FQGNSA. V was cut by 2 bases and J by 4 bases, with 8 bases left in between. CDR3 amino acids: CASSLSGLYGYTF. The CDR3 region has the DNA TGTGCCAGCAGCTTATCGGGCCTCTATGGCTACACCTTC.

This clonotype was seen only a few times. The genes are TRBV7-9 and TRBJ1-2; 12 bases are shared with TRBD1. There are 20 residues in the CDR3. Germline CDR1 SEHNR, CDR2 FQNEAQ (reference sequence). V gave up 3 bases and J gave up 0 bases; unmatched junction bases: 14. Written as DNA, the CDR3 is TGTGCCAGCAGCTTCCCCGGGACAGGGGGCGATTGGGCGGCTAACTATGGCTACACCTTC. This translates into CASSFPGTGGDWAANYGYTF.

This clonotype was counted between two and nine times. V is TRBV7-9 and J is TRBJ2-3, with a weak D call TRBD2 (5 bases). This CDR3 is built from 15 residues. V lost 3 bases, J lost 5 bases, and 15 bases lay in between. In germline, CDR1 is SEHNR, CDR2 FQNEAQ (reference sequence). The CDR3 region is CASSFAGLLGDTQYF. CDR3 nucleotide sequence: TGTGCCAGCAGCTTCGCAGGACTCCTGGGAGATACGCAGTATTTT. Looking up the rest from reference TRBV7-9 and TRBJ2-3 gives the full variable domain: DTGVSQNPRHKITKRGQNVTFRCDPISEHNRLYWYRQTLGQGPEFLTYFQNEAQLEKSRLLSDRFSAERPKGSFSTLEIQRTEQGDSAMYLCASSFAGLLGDTQYFGPGTRLTVL.